These T cell receptor beta chains were read from a single sample in a study of T cell responses to AZD1222 COVID-19 vaccine. Libraries were prepared by immunoSEQ multiplex PCR; TCRdb keeps only in-frame clonotypes and omits some of them. The profile covers 150,000 to 160,000 clones, with 90% appearing a single time and 1.5% to 2% taken by the ten largest. Specimen: peripheral blood, collected on day 0 of AZD1222 vaccination. The receptors originated from an adult in good health. The CDR3 runs from the conserved cysteine through the conserved F or W. The D gene is left open where the match is weak. For some rows the clone size is stated as once, few or many, or as a class when expanded; others skip it.

j_call d_call clone_size v_call cdr3_aa cdr3_nt
TRBJ1-2 TRBD1 once TRBV27 CASRLRQGRTWYGYTF TGTGCCAGCAGGTTACGACAGGGAAGGACTTGGTATGGCTACACCTTC
TRBJ2-3 TRBD2 - TRBV5-8 CASSSLAGGPDTQYF TGTGCCAGCAGCTCGCTAGCGGGAGGACCAGATACGCAGTATTTT
TRBJ2-1 TRBD2 - TRBV10-3 CASSGLAAYNEQFF TGTGCCTCCTCGGGACTAGCCGCATACAATGAGCAGTTCTTC
TRBJ2-7 TRBD1 - TRBV7-6 CASSFDSGTGYEQYF TGTGCCAGCAGCTTCGATTCCGGGACAGGCTACGAGCAGTACTTC
TRBJ2-2 - - TRBV6-4 CASSDLFRGTPNTGELFF TGTGCCAGCAGTGACTTGTTTCGGGGTACCCCGAACACCGGGGAGCTGTTTTTT
TRBJ2-1 - - TRBV24-1 CATSDTGPPNEQFF TGTGCCACCAGTGACACCGGGCCGCCAAATGAGCAGTTCTTC
TRBJ2-7 - few TRBV19 CASSIEFGASYEQYF TGTGCCAGTAGTATAGAGTTCGGGGCCTCCTACGAGCAGTACTTC
TRBJ1-2 TRBD1 - TRBV5-4 CASSSETGTGDFGYTF TGTGCCAGCAGCTCGGAAACCGGGACAGGGGATTTTGGCTACACCTTC
TRBJ1-6 - - TRBV27 CASSLAGMYSPLHF TGTGCCAGCAGTTTGGCGGGGATGTATTCACCCCTCCACTTT
TRBJ1-6 - - TRBV4-1 CASSQVDGRSPLHF TGCGCCAGCAGCCAAGTGGACGGGCGTTCACCCCTCCACTTT
TRBJ2-7 - - TRBV4-3 CASSQELGSGSYEQYF TGCGCCAGCAGCCAAGAACTGGGTTCAGGGTCCTACGAGCAGTACTTC
TRBJ2-7 - few TRBV6-5 CASSFTGRNYEQYF TGTGCCAGCAGTTTCACAGGAAGGAACTACGAGCAGTACTTC
TRBJ2-7 - once TRBV7-2 CASSLQVGSSYEQYF TGTGCCAGCAGCTTACAGGTCGGGAGCTCCTACGAGCAGTACTTC
TRBJ2-2 TRBD1 - TRBV15 CATSREVPRDRGQYTGELFF TGTGCCACCAGCAGAGAGGTACCACGGGACAGGGGGCAATACACCGGGGAGCTGTTTTTT
TRBJ1-3 - - TRBV24-1 CATSDTKESSGNTIYF TGTGCCACCAGTGATACCAAAGAGAGCTCTGGAAACACCATATATTTT
TRBJ1-1 - - TRBV9 CASSVSGEVAKAFF TGTGCCAGCAGCGTCTCAGGGGAGGTCGCTAAAGCTTTCTTT